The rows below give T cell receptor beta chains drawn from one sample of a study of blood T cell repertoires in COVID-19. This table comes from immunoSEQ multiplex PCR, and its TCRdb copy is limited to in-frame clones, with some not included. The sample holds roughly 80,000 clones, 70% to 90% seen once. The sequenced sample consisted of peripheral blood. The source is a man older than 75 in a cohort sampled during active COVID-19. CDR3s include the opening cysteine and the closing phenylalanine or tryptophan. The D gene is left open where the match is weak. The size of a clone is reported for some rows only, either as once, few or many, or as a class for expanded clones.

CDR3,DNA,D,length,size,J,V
CASSLRGAGRMNTEAFF,TGTGCCAGCAGTCTTCGGGGGGCCGGGCGAATGAACACTGAAGCTTTCTTT,NA,17,NA,TRBJ1-1,TRBV6-6
CAISGLQGDPEAFF,TGTGCCATCAGTGGTTTACAGGGGGACCCTGAAGCTTTCTTT,TRBD1,14,NA,TRBJ1-1,TRBV10-3
CASSSQGYEQYF,TGTGCCAGCAGCTCTCAGGGTTACGAGCAGTACTTC,NA,12,NA,TRBJ2-7,TRBV7-9
CASSSPRVGNQPQHF,TGTGCCAGCAGCTCACCTCGGGTAGGCAATCAGCCCCAGCATTTT,NA,15,few,TRBJ1-5,TRBV7-2
CASSPGVTGGSWEKLFF,TGTGCCAGCAGTCCTGGTGTGACAGGGGGGTCTTGGGAAAAACTGTTTTTT,TRBD1,17,NA,TRBJ1-4,TRBV6-6
CASSLPSGGQETQYF,TGTGCCAGCAGCTTGCCTAGCGGGGGGCAAGAGACCCAGTACTTC,TRBD2,15,NA,TRBJ2-5,TRBV5-4
CASSLETGGAGTEAFF,TGCGCCAGCAGCTTGGAAACAGGGGGCGCGGGCACTGAAGCTTTCTTT,TRBD1,16,NA,TRBJ1-1,TRBV5-1
CASSPPFGETQYF,TGTGCCAGCAGTCCTCCGTTCGGAGAGACCCAGTACTTC,NA,13,once,TRBJ2-5,TRBV27
CASSNGGGSDTQYF,TGTGCCAGCAGTAACGGTGGGGGCTCGGATACGCAGTATTTT,NA,14,NA,TRBJ2-3,TRBV7-3
CASSGQGAVSGPDTQYF,TGTGCCAGCAGTGGACAGGGGGCGGTCTCGGGTCCAGATACGCAGTATTTT,TRBD1,17,NA,TRBJ2-3,TRBV2
CASSEAGGWGRETQYF,TGTGCCAGCAGCGAAGCAGGGGGCTGGGGGAGAGAGACCCAGTACTTC,TRBD1,16,NA,TRBJ2-5,TRBV3-1/TRBV3-2
CASSRAGDETQYF,TGTGCCAGCTCACGGGCGGGCGACGAGACCCAGTACTTC,NA,13,NA,TRBJ2-5,TRBV18
CASSPGGANNYGYTF,TGTGCCAGCTCACCTGGTGGGGCGAATAACTATGGCTACACCTTC,NA,15,NA,TRBJ1-2,TRBV18
CASSPVDTQYF,TGTGCCAGCTCACCCGTAGATACGCAGTATTTT,NA,11,NA,TRBJ2-3,TRBV18
CASSLLRDYNEQFF,TGTGCCAGCAGTTTACTACGGGACTACAATGAGCAGTTCTTC,NA,14,NA,TRBJ2-1,TRBV28
CASSVGTSAGELFF,TGTGCCAGCAGCGTAGGGACTAGCGCCGGGGAGCTGTTTTTT,TRBD2,14,NA,TRBJ2-2,TRBV9
CAMGTGNNSPLHF,TGTGCCATGGGGACAGGCAATAATTCACCCCTCCACTTT,TRBD1,13,many,TRBJ1-6,TRBV10-3
CASSPQAQGPNTEAFF,TGTGCCAGCTCACCACAAGCGCAGGGGCCGAACACTGAAGCTTTCTTT,NA,16,NA,TRBJ1-1,TRBV18
CASSALGGTGETQYF,TGTGCCAGCAGCGCCCTTGGGGGGACCGGGGAGACCCAGTACTTC,NA,15,NA,TRBJ2-5,TRBV9
CATSRDLLGTGTGQETQYF,TGTGCCACCAGCAGAGATCTTCTTGGGACAGGGACCGGGCAAGAGACCCAGTACTTC,TRBD1,19,NA,TRBJ2-5,TRBV15
CASSPKRGQGGTASNEKLFF,TGTGCCAGTAGTCCCAAAAGGGGACAAGGCGGTACTGCTTCTAATGAAAAACTGTTTTTT,NA,20,NA,TRBJ1-4,TRBV19
CASSPSGRQTQYF,TGTGCCAGCAGCCCATCGGGGAGGCAGACCCAGTACTTC,NA,13,NA,TRBJ2-5,TRBV12-3/TRBV12-4
CASNRAGFPFDEQFF,TGTGCCAGCAATCGAGCGGGGTTCCCATTCGATGAGCAGTTCTTC,TRBD2,15,NA,TRBJ2-1,TRBV6-5
CASSARQGGNSPLHF,TGTGCCAGCAGCGCCCGACAGGGAGGAAATTCACCCCTCCACTTT,TRBD1,15,NA,TRBJ1-6,TRBV3-1/TRBV3-2
CASSSLTGSTGELFF,TGTGCCAGCAGCTCCCTTACAGGGAGTACCGGGGAGCTGTTTTTT,NA,15,once,TRBJ2-2,TRBV7-9
CSVEEGTGTTNTGELFF,TGCAGCGTTGAAGAAGGAACAGGGACAACGAACACCGGGGAGCTGTTTTTT,NA,17,once,TRBJ2-2,TRBV29-1
CSVEMGGSSGNTIYF,TGCAGCGTTGAAATGGGAGGGAGCTCTGGAAACACCATATATTTT,NA,15,NA,TRBJ1-3,TRBV29-1
CASSYSTQYNEQFF,TGTGCCAGCAGTTACTCGACACAGTACAATGAGCAGTTCTTC,NA,14,NA,TRBJ2-1,TRBV6-5
CASTAQQGNTGELFF,TGTGCCAGCACGGCACAACAGGGGAACACCGGGGAGCTGTTTTTT,NA,15,NA,TRBJ2-2,TRBV2
CASSRQGAGNTIYF,TGTGCCAGCAGTAGACAGGGCGCTGGAAACACCATATATTTT,TRBD1,14,NA,TRBJ1-3,TRBV27
CASSSGQLDTQYF,TGTGCCAGCAGCTCCGGACAGCTAGATACGCAGTATTTT,NA,13,few,TRBJ2-3,TRBV5-4
CASSQARLAGGGRVPNTQYF,TGTGCCAGCAGCCAAGCTAGACTAGCGGGGGGGGGCCGGGTTCCGAATACGCAGTATTTT,TRBD2,20,NA,TRBJ2-3,TRBV4-2
CASSPAGQSPDYGYTF,TGCGCCAGCAGCCCGGCCGGACAGAGCCCTGACTATGGCTACACCTTC,NA,16,NA,TRBJ1-2,TRBV5-1
CASSRGQQNEKLFF,TGTGCCAGCAGCCGGGGACAGCAGAATGAAAAACTGTTTTTT,TRBD1,14,NA,TRBJ1-4,TRBV4-2
CASSPRRGYTEAFF,TGTGCCAGCAGCCCCCGTCGGGGTTACACTGAAGCTTTCTTT,NA,14,NA,TRBJ1-1,TRBV14
CASSLAGGEETQYF,TGCGCCAGCAGCCTAGCGGGGGGTGAAGAGACCCAGTACTTC,TRBD2,14,NA,TRBJ2-5,TRBV5-1
CASHEGQRSYGYTF,TGTGCCAGCCATGAGGGACAGCGATCCTATGGCTACACCTTC,TRBD1,14,once,TRBJ1-2,TRBV2
CASSYRGHEKETQYF,TGTGCCAGCAGTTATCGTGGACATGAGAAAGAGACCCAGTACTTC,NA,15,once,TRBJ2-5,TRBV6-6
CASSLGGVAGGYEQYF,TGTGCCAGCAGCTTGGGAGGGGTAGCGGGGGGTTACGAGCAGTACTTC,TRBD2,16,NA,TRBJ2-7,TRBV5-4
CASRDLRVSSYNEQFF,TGCGCCAGCAGGGACCTCAGGGTTAGCTCCTACAATGAGCAGTTCTTC,NA,16,NA,TRBJ2-1,TRBV5-1
CASSFWEGTEAFF,TGTGCCAGCAGCTTTTGGGAGGGCACTGAAGCTTTCTTT,NA,13,NA,TRBJ1-1,TRBV5-6
CASKEDAIIRTQYF,TGCGCCAGCAAGGAGGATGCGATCATCAGGACCCAGTACTTC,NA,14,NA,TRBJ2-5,TRBV5-1
CASSLAPGGYQETQYF,TGTGCCAGCAGCTTGGCCCCGGGGGGATACCAAGAGACCCAGTACTTC,TRBD2,16,NA,TRBJ2-5,TRBV5-4
CASSPQRGNQPQHF,TGTGCCAGCTCACCCCAGCGTGGCAATCAGCCCCAGCATTTT,NA,14,few,TRBJ1-5,TRBV18
CASSLKTSGGVRTQYF,TGTGCCAGCAGCTTAAAGACTAGCGGGGGGGTTCGGACCCAGTACTTC,TRBD2,16,NA,TRBJ2-5,TRBV7-2
CASSFAKETQYF,TGCGCCAGCAGCTTTGCTAAAGAGACCCAGTACTTC,NA,12,NA,TRBJ2-5,TRBV5-1
CAISEFIVPGELFF,TGTGCCATCAGTGAGTTCATAGTTCCCGGGGAGCTGTTTTTT,NA,14,NA,TRBJ2-2,TRBV10-3
CASSIWGRRSSYEQYF,TGTGCCAGTAGTATATGGGGCAGGCGAAGCTCCTACGAGCAGTACTTC,NA,16,NA,TRBJ2-7,TRBV19